This T cell receptor (beta chain) is from a study of T cells in Graves' hyperthyroidism and ophthalmopathy. V dropped 1 base and J dropped 7 bases, with 10 bases sitting between them. The CDR3 consists of 14 residues. CDR1 and CDR2 from the germline V gene are KGHDR and SFDVKD. RNA transcripts provided the source from which TCR beta CDR3 regions were amplified. First-round RT-PCR of the TCR CDR3 relied on the HTBI primer set. TCRdb ran MiXCR on the multiplex PCR reads and lists one entry per CDR3 protein. The table records about 400,000 distinct CDR3 sequences, roughly 14% of them present only once. This receptor was taken from a man between 18 and 29 years old with Graves' ophthalmopathy. The chain employs TRBV24-1 and TRBJ2-1; tentative D call: TRBD2 (5 bases). The material sequenced was blood. The CDR3 region has the DNA TGTGCCACCAGTGATTTAAGGGAGTGGAATGAGCAGTTCTTC. Translated: CATSDLREWNEQFF.